Described below is a single T cell receptor beta chain sequence and its context. The sample is drawn from a study of T cell clusters in autoimmune cytopenias. One tube held mixed TRB-A and TRB-B primer pools for touch-down PCR. TCRdb reprocessed the multiplex PCR reads, with one entry per CDR3 protein and no DNA. Recorded here are 9,500 to 11,000 distinct CDR3 sequences; the top ten clones represent 4.4%. Per the germline V gene, CDR1 is DFQATT and CDR2 is SNEGSKA (reference sequence). The CDR3 extends over 16 amino acids. Each sample's input was 200 to 300 ng genomic DNA, some 40,000 genome equivalents. The same specimen was also included in a second study, on T cell repertoires in aging, cancer and after chemotherapy.

Sequenced sample: peripheral blood. The chain combines TRBV20-1 with TRBJ2-2; TCRdb outputs TRBD2, but without DNA this stays unchecked. This sequence originates from a human donor in good health. CDR3 region: CSARDNQRGDTGELFF.